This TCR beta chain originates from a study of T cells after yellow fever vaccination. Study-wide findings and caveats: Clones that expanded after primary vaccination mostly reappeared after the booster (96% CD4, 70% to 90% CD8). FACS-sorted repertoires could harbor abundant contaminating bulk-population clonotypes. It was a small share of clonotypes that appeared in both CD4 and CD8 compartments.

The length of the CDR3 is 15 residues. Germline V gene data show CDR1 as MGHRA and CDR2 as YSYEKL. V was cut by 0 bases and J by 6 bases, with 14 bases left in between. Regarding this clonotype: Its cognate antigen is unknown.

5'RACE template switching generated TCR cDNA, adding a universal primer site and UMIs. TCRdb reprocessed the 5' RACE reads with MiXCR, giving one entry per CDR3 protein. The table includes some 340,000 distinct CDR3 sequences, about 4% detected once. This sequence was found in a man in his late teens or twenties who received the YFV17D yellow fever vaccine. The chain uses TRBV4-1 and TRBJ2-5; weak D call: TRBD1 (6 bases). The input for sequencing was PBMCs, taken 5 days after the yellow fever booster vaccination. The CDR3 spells CASSQDPARGKTQYF. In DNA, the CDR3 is TGCGCCAGCAGCCAAGATCCGGCCAGGGGAAAGACCCAGTACTTC.